These 27 T cell receptor beta chains share one sample of origin, sequenced in a study of cytomegalovirus exposure and HLA in healthy donors. The PCR had 60 Vbeta and 13 Jbeta primers. Clones were read by immunoSEQ multiplex PCR, and TCRdb kept only the in-frame ones, dropping some. The sample lists around 160,000 clones; about 74% were seen once. Sequenced material: PBMCs. The origin of the receptors is a man aged 35 to 55 in good health and CMV-seropositive.

V is TRBV6-5 and J is TRBJ2-1, with D hard to call. The CDR3 is made up of 15 amino acids. Trimming left V 6 bases short and J 7 bases short, with 19 bases between. CDR1 is MNHEY, CDR2 SVGAGI, per germline. CDR3 region: CASRVFRRVWNEQFF. CDR3 in DNA: TGTGCCAGCAGGGTGTTTAGACGGGTGTGGAATGAGCAGTTCTTC.

The sample holds one count of this clone. The gene calls are TRBV2 and TRBJ2-4, with TRBD1 identical over 7 bases. The CDR3 is 13 residues long. Germline V lookup: CDR1 SNHLY, CDR2 FYNNEI. The junction had 11 bases not matched to a gene; V was cut back by 6 bases and J by 12 bases. The CDR3 is CASSPQGMDSQYF. The CDR3 nucleotides read TGTGCCAGCAGCCCACAGGGGATGGACAGTCAGTACTTC.

This rearrangement joins TRBV25-1 to TRBJ1-1; 7 bases match TRBD1. The length of the CDR3 is 15 residues. Germline lookup yields CDR1 MGHDK and CDR2 SYGVNS. V lost 4 bases, J lost 1 base, and 6 bases stayed unmatched. This CDR3 reads CASSGRGFGNTEAFF. Here the CDR3 DNA reads TGTGCCAGCAGTGGCAGGGGGTTCGGGAACACTGAAGCTTTCTTT. The full variable domain, its missing parts supplied by reference TRBV25-1 and TRBJ1-1, is EADIYQTPRYLVIGTGKKITLECSQTMGHDKMYWYQQDPGMELHLIHYSYGVNSTEKGDLSSESTVSRIRTEHFPLTLESARPSHTSQYLCASSGRGFGNTEAFFGQGTRLTVV.

J is TRBJ2-1 and V is TRBV6-5, with D unresolved. CDR1 is MNHEY and CDR2 is SVGAGI in the germline V gene. V was cut by 2 bases and J by 8 bases, with 13 bases left in between. This CDR3 spans 14 amino acids. CDR3 residues: CASSYLSSSDEQFF. CDR3 DNA: TGTGCCAGCAGTTACCTTTCCTCTTCGGATGAGCAGTTCTTC.

The chain carries TRBV4-1 and TRBJ1-2; TRBD1 aligns across 7 bases. The CDR3 is made up of 16 amino acids. Trimming removed 4 bases from V and 4 bases from J; junction bases left unmatched: 12. Germline CDR1 is MGHRA and CDR2 is YSYEKL. The chain's CDR3 is CASSPSPTGSGYGYTF. In nucleotides, the CDR3 is TGCGCCAGCAGCCCCTCCCCGACAGGGAGCGGCTATGGCTACACCTTC.

The rearrangement uses TRBV19 and TRBJ2-1, with TRBD2 matching 10 bases. The length of the CDR3 is 14 residues. Unmatched junction bases numbered 4, after V lost 5 bases and J lost 6 bases. Germline CDR1 and CDR2: LNHDA and SQIVND (reference sequence). The CDR3 is CASSLGLARNEQFF. For the CDR3, the DNA is TGTGCCAGTAGTTTGGGACTAGCGCGCAATGAGCAGTTCTTC.

The CDR3: CASSPGLAEWGEQYF. Written as DNA, the CDR3 is TGCGCCAGCAGCCCGGGACTAGCGGAGTGGGGCGAGCAGTACTTC. The V call is TRBV5-1, the J call TRBJ2-7, with 11 positions matching TRBD2. CDR1 is SGHRS and CDR2 is YFSETQ in the germline V gene. V lost 4 bases to trimming and J lost 6 bases; unmatched junction nucleotides: 9. The CDR3 is made up of 15 amino acids.

The CDR3 nucleotides are TGCGCCAGCCGAAAGACAGACCTGTATGGCTACACCTTC. This gives the protein CASRKTDLYGYTF. The chain carries TRBV10-2 and TRBJ1-2, with D possibly TRBD1 on 5 matching bases. This CDR3 contains 13 residues. Deletions cut 8 bases from V and 5 bases from J, with 15 bases between. Germline CDR1 WSHSY, CDR2 SAAADI.

V is TRBV29-1 and J is TRBJ2-3; 8 nucleotides line up with TRBD1. CDR1 and CDR2 from the germline V gene are SQVTM and ANQGSEA. Unmatched junction bases numbered 9, after V lost 6 bases and J lost 7 bases. This CDR3 has 13 residues. Here the CDR3 reads CSVGTGGKHTQYF. The CDR3 DNA sequence: TGCAGCGTCGGGACAGGAGGTAAACATACGCAGTATTTT.

The chain uses TRBV29-1 and TRBJ2-3, with D unresolved. Germline V gives CDR1 SQVTM, CDR2 ANQGSEA. Trimming took off 7 bases at V and 4 bases at J, with 6 bases between the two ends. CDR3 length: 10 amino acids. In DNA, the CDR3 is TGCAGCGGTCGGTCAGATACGCAGTATTTT. Translated, it gives CSGRSDTQYF.

The chain couples TRBV6-5 to TRBJ2-7, with a possible D match to TRBD2 (6 bases). The CDR3 has 16 residues. The germline V gene has CDR1 MNHEY and CDR2 SVGAGI. V lost 0 bases, J lost 0 bases, and 12 bases lay in between. CDR3 nucleotide sequence: TGTGCCAGCAGTTACTCCGTGGGACTGAGCTCCTACGAGCAGTACTTC. Translated, it gives CASSYSVGLSSYEQYF.

This chain's CDR3 is CASSMDRGMYNEQFF. The CDR3 DNA reads TGTGCCAGTAGTATGGACAGGGGCATGTACAATGAGCAGTTCTTC. The V call is TRBV19, the J call TRBJ2-1; 9 bases line up with TRBD1. Germline CDR1 and CDR2: LNHDA and SQIVND (reference sequence). The CDR3 sequence is 15 residues long. The V and J ends lost 3 bases and 4 bases, in that order; junction bases with no gene match: 4.

The chain combines TRBV2 with TRBJ2-2; 7 positions agree with TRBD1. The CDR3 consists of 13 residues. The germline V gene encodes CDR1 SNHLY and CDR2 FYNNEI. V lost 6 bases, J lost 10 bases, and 8 bases stayed unmatched. In DNA form, the CDR3 reads TGTGCCAGCAGCCAGGGGGAGTTTGAGGAGCTGTTTTTT. It is translated as CASSQGEFEELFF.

V usage is TRBV20-1 and J usage is TRBJ1-2; D remains unclear. CDR3 length equals 11 residues. The V gene's germline CDR1 is DFQATT and CDR2 SNEGSKA (reference sequence). Trimming took off 1 base at V and 4 bases at J, with 4 bases between the two ends. The CDR3 protein is CSARAGYGYTF. CDR3 DNA sequence: TGCAGTGCTAGAGCCGGCTATGGCTACACCTTC.

The rearrangement uses TRBV7-9 and TRBJ2-1, with D possibly TRBD2 on 6 matching bases. CDR1 and CDR2 (germline): SEHNR, FQNEAQ (reference sequence). The CDR3 length is 14 residues. Trimming took off 1 base at V and 9 bases at J, with 13 bases between the two ends. In DNA form, the CDR3 reads TGTGCCAGCAGCTTAGGACTAGTTAAGATTGAGCAGTTCTTC. It translates to CASSLGLVKIEQFF.

The chain links TRBV6-6 to TRBJ1-2, with D maybe TRBD1 (5 bases). This CDR3 has 14 residues. CDR1 is MNHNY and CDR2 is SVGAGI in the germline V gene (reference sequence). Between the trimmed V and J ends, which lost 4 bases and 4 bases, there was a span of 13 bases. CDR3 sequence (DNA): TGTGCCAGCAGTTGGGCTCAGGGAACCTATGGCTACACCTTC. This gives the protein CASSWAQGTYGYTF.

As concerns this clone: Relative to the germline gene, one junction end is altered; a read error may explain this. The rearrangement links TRBV27 to TRBJ2-7, with TRBD2 matching over 7 bases. The CDR3 spans 18 residues. In germline, CDR1 is MNHEY, CDR2 SMNVEV (reference sequence). In DNA, the CDR3 is TGTGCCAGCGGTTTATCGGCCCCCGAAAGCGGGACCTACTACGGGCAGTACTTC. Its translation is CASGLSAPESGTYYGQYF.

The genes are TRBV19 and TRBJ2-7; TRBD2 matches at 8 bases. Trimming at V came to 5 bases and at J to 5 bases, leaving 11 bases not matched to a gene. Germline loops: CDR1 LNHDA, CDR2 SQIVND (reference sequence). CDR3 size: 15 residues. CDR3 nucleotides: TGTGCCAGTAGTGCTCGAGCGGGAGTGACGGACGAGCAGTACTTC. Its protein is CASSARAGVTDEQYF.

V gene TRBV27 combines with J gene TRBJ1-6; weak D call: TRBD1 (5 bases). The CDR3 extends over 15 amino acids. Between the trimmed V and J ends, which lost 4 bases and 5 bases, there was a span of 12 bases. Germline CDR1 and CDR2: MNHEY and SMNVEV (reference sequence). The CDR3: CASSSRQLNNSPLHF. CDR3 DNA: TGTGCCAGCAGTTCACGACAGTTGAATAATTCACCCCTCCACTTT.

The V gene is TRBV29-1, the J gene TRBJ2-3, with D maybe TRBD1 (5 bases). The CDR3 totals 13 residues. Trimming removed 6 bases at V and 4 bases at J, with 14 bases between. Germline CDR1 reads SQVTM; CDR2 reads ANQGSEA. The CDR3 coding sequence is TGCAGCGTCCCCCCCCACAGGTCAGATACGCAGTATTTT. Amino acids: CSVPPHRSDTQYF.

This chain joins TRBV27 and TRBJ1-2, with 12 bases lining up with TRBD1. This CDR3 has 14 amino acids. V was clipped by 4 bases and J by 8 bases; unmatched bases: 5. Germline V gives CDR1 MNHEY, CDR2 SMNVEV (reference sequence). Written as DNA, the CDR3 is TGTGCCAGCAGTTCTGGGACAGGGGGCCGGGGCTACACCTTC. Translating it yields CASSSGTGGRGYTF.

As DNA, the CDR3 is TGCGCCAGCAGTGAGAGGAGCTGGTACGAGCAGTACTTC. Its protein is CASSERSWYEQYF. The chain joins TRBV10-2 to TRBJ2-7; D unclear. The CDR3 totals 13 residues. Germline loops: CDR1 WSHSY, CDR2 SAAADI. The ends were cut back, 2 bases at V and 4 bases at J, with 9 bases in the middle.

The gene calls are TRBV2 and TRBJ2-3; TRBD2 might be the D (6 bases). The CDR3 contains 13 residues. The V gene lost 4 bases and the J gene lost 4 bases, with 9 bases spanning the gap. CDR1 and CDR2 from the germline V gene are SNHLY and FYNNEI. CDR3 loop: CASSGSGADTQYF. The DNA for the CDR3 is TGTGCCAGCAGTGGATCGGGAGCAGATACGCAGTATTTT.

This clone has a single count. The J gene is TRBJ2-7, the V gene TRBV10-1, with 8 bases lining up with TRBD2. The CDR3 contains 18 residues. Trimming took 1 base from V and 0 from J; bases not matched to a gene: 11. Per germline, CDR1 WNHNN and CDR2 SYGVQD (reference sequence). CDR3 sequence (DNA): TGCGCCAGCAGTGAGTGGGGGCCCCAGGGGACTAGCTCCTACGAGCAGTACTTC. Its protein product is CASSEWGPQGTSSYEQYF.

This clone is a singleton in its sample. The rearrangement links TRBV19 to TRBJ1-4; no firm D call. The CDR3 loop spans 15 amino acids. Per the germline V gene, CDR1 is LNHDA and CDR2 is SQIVND (reference sequence). The V end was cut by 4 bases, the J end by 0 bases, with 9 bases between. CDR3 in DNA: TGTGCCAGTAGTAAAAACAGAGCAACTAATGAAAAACTGTTTTTT. Translating gives CASSKNRATNEKLFF.

This rearrangement joins TRBV5-4 to TRBJ1-4; D unclear. The germline gives CDR1 SGHNT, CDR2 YYREEE (reference sequence). V shed 0 bases and J shed 6 bases, with 9 bases lying between them. The CDR3 consists of 14 residues. The CDR3 DNA follows: TGTGCCAGCAGCTTGGGGGCTTCAGATGAAAAACTGTTTTTT. Translating gives CASSLGASDEKLFF.

This clone came up a few times. This chain links TRBV14 with TRBJ1-2; D unclear. CDR1 SGHDN and CDR2 FVKESK come from the germline V gene. The CDR3 covers 13 residues. The V and J ends lost 1 base and 4 bases respectively, with 7 bases between them. CDR3 nucleotides: TGTGCCAGCAGCCAAGTGCGGGGCTATGGCTACACCTTC. It yields the protein CASSQVRGYGYTF.